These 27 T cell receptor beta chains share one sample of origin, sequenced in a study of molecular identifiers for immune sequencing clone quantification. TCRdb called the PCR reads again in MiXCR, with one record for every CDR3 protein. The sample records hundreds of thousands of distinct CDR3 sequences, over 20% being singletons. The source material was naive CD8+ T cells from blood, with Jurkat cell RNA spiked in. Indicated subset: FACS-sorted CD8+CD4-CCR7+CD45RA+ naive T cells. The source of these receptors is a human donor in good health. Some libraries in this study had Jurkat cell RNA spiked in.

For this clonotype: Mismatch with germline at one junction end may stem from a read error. The CDR3 protein is CASSRVLGTGDGTEALF. The CDR3 DNA reads TGTGCCAGCAGTCGCGTGTTAGGGACAGGGGACGGCACTGAAGCTCTCTTT. V is TRBV5-3 and J is TRBJ1-1; 10 positions match TRBD1. TRBV5-3 is identified as an open reading frame with a role that is uncertain. The CDR3 contains 17 residues.

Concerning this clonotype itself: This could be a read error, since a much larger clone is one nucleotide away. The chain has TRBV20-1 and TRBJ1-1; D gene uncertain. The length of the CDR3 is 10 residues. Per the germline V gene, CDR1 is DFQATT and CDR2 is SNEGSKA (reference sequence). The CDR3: CGAPDREAFF. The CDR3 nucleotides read TGCGGTGCTCCGGACCGTGAAGCTTTCTTT.

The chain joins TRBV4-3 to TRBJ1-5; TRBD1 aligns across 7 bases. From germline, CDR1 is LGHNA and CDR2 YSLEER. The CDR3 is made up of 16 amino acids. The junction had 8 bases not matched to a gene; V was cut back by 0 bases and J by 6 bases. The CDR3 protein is CASSQDIRGLGQPQHF. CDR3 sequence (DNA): TGCGCCAGCAGCCAAGACATTAGGGGGCTTGGTCAGCCCCAGCATTTT.

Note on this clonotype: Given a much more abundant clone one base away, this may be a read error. CDR3 DNA sequence: TGTGCCAGCAGTGAGGACCCCTCGGCTAATAAAAAACTGTTTTTT. This translates into CASSEDPSANKKLFF. The V call is TRBV2, the J call TRBJ1-4; D remains ambiguous. The CDR3 covers 15 residues. Germline V lookup: CDR1 SNHLY, CDR2 FYNNEI.

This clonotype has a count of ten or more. In DNA form, the CDR3 reads TGCGCCAGCAGCCAAGACCACAGGGCGAACACTGAAGCTTTCTTT. Protein product: CASSQDHRANTEAFF. The chain recombines TRBV4-1 with TRBJ1-1, with D maybe TRBD1 (6 bases). The CDR3 is 15 amino acids. The germline V gene has CDR1 MGHRA and CDR2 YSYEKL. V dropped 0 bases and J dropped 1 base, with 9 bases sitting between them.

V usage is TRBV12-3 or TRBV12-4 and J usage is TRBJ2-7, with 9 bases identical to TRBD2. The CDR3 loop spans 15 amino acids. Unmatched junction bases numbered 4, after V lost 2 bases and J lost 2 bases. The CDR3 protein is CASSLFLAGTYEQYF. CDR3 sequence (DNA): TGTGCCAGCAGTTTATTCCTAGCGGGGACCTACGAGCAGTACTTC.

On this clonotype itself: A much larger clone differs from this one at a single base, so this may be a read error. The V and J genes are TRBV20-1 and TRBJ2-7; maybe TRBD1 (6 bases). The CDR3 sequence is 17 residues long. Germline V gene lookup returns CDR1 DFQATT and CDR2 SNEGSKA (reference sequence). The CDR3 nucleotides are TGCAGTGCTCCGCCCTTTGGGCCGGGACATGGGGAGAACGAGCGGTACTTC. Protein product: CSAPPFGPGHGENERYF.

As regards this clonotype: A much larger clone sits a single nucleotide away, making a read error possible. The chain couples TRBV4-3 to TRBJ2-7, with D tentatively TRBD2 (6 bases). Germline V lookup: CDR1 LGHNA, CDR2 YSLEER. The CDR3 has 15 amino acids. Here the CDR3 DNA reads TGCGTCAGCAGCCAAGATCAGGCTAGCGTCTACGAGCAGTACTTC. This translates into CVSSQDQASVYEQYF.

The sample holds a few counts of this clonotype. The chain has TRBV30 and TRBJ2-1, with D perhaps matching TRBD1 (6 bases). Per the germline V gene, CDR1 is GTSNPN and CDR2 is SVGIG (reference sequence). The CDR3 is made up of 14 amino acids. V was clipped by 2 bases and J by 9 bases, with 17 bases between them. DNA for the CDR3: TGTGCCTGGAGTTACAGGGAAGGGCACGGTGAGCAGTTCTTC. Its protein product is CAWSYREGHGEQFF.

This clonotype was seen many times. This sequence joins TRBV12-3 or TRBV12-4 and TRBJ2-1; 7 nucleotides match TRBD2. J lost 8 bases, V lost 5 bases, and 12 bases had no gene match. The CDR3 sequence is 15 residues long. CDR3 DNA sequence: TGTGCCAGCAGTCCATGGAGCGGGGCAGTTGATGAGCAGTTCTTC. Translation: CASSPWSGAVDEQFF.

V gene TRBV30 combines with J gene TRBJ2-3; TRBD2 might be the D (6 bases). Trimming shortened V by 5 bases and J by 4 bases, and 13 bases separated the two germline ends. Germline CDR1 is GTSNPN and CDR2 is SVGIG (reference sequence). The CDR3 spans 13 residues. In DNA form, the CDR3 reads TGTGCCTGGGCCCTGGACTATTCAGATACGCAGTATTTT. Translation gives CAWALDYSDTQYF. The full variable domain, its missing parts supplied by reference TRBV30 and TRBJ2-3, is SQTIHQWPATLVQPVGSPLSLECTVEGTSNPNLYWYRQAAGRGLQLLFYSVGIGQISSEVPQNLSASRPQDRQFILSSKKLLLSDSGFYLCAWALDYSDTQYFGPGTRLTVL.

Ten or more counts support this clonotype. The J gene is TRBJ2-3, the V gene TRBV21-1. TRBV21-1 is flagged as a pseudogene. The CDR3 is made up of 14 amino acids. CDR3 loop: CASSKKDHTDTQYF. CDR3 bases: TGTGCCAGCAGCAAAAAGGACCACACAGATACGCAGTATTTT.

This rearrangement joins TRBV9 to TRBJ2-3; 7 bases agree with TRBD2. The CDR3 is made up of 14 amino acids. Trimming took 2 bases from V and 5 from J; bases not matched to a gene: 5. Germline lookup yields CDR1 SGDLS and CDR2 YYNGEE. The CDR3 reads CASSVAGDVDTQYF. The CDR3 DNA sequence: TGTGCCAGCAGCGTGGCGGGGGATGTAGATACGCAGTATTTT.

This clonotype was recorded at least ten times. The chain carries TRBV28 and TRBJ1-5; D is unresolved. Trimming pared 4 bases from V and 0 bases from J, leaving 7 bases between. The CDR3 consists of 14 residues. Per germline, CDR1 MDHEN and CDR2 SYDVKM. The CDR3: CASSSSFSNQPQHF. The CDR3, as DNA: TGTGCCAGCAGTTCCAGCTTTAGCAATCAGCCCCAGCATTTT.

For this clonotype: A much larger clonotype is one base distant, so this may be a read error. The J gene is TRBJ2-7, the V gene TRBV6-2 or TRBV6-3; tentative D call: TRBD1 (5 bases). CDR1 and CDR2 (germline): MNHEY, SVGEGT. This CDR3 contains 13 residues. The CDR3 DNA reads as TGTGCCCGCAGCTTGCCTGACAGCTACGAGCAGTACTTC. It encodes CARSLPDSYEQYF.

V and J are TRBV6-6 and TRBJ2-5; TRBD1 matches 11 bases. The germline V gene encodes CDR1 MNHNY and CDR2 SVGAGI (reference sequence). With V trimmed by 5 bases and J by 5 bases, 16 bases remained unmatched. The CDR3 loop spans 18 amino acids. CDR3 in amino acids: CASSSQTVDRGRVETQYF. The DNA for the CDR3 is TGTGCCAGCAGTAGCCAGACTGTGGACAGGGGGCGCGTTGAGACCCAGTACTTC.

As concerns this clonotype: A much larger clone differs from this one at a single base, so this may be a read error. The CDR3 DNA is TGCAGCGCGGTTGTCCAGGGGGTTGCCTATGGCTACACCTTC. Residues: CSAVVQGVAYGYTF. The chain is built from TRBV29-1 and TRBJ1-2, with TRBD1 identical over 7 bases. This CDR3 region has 14 residues. V lost 7 bases to trimming and J lost 4 bases; unmatched junction nucleotides: 12. The germline gives CDR1 SQVTM, CDR2 ANQGSEA. The full variable domain, its missing parts supplied by reference TRBV29-1 and TRBJ1-2, is SAVISQKPSRDICQRGTSLTIQCQVDSQVTMMFWYRQQPGQSLTLIATANQGSEATYESGFVIDKFPISRPNLTFSTLTVSNMSPEDSSIYLCSAVVQGVAYGYTFGSGTRLTVV.

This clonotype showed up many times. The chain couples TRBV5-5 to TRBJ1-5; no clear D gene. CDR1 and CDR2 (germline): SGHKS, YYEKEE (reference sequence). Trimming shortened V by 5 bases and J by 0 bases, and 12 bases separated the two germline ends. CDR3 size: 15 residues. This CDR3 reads CASSPGGYSNQPQHF. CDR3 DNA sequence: TGTGCCAGCAGTCCGGGAGGCTATAGCAATCAGCCCCAGCATTTT.

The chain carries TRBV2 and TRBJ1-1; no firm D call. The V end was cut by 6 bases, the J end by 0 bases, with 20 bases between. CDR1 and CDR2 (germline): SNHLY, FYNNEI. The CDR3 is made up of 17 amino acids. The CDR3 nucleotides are TGTGCCAGCAGCGCCGGTACCCAGCGGATGATGAACACTGAAGCTTTCTTT. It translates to CASSAGTQRMMNTEAFF.

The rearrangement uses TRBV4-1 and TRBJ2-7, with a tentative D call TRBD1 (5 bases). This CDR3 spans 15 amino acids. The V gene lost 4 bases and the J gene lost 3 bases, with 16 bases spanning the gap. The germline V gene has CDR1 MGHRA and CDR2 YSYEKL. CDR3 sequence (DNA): TGCGCCAGCAGCCCGCCTCGTGGCAGGGTCTACGAGCAGTACTTC. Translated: CASSPPRGRVYEQYF.

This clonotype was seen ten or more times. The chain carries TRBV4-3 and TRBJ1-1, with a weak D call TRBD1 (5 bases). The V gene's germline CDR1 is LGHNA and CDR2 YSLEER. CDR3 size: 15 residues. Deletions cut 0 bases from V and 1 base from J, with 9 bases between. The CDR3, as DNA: TGCGCCAGCAGCCAAGATCGCAGGGCGAACACTGAAGCTTTCTTT. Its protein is CASSQDRRANTEAFF.

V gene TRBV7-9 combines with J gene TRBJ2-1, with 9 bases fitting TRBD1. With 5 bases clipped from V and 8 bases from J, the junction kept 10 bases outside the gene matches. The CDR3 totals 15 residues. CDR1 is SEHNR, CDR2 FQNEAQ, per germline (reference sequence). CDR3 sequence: CASSPGTGRGHEQFF. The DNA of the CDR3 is TGTGCCAGCAGCCCCGGGACAGGGCGGGGCCATGAGCAGTTCTTC.

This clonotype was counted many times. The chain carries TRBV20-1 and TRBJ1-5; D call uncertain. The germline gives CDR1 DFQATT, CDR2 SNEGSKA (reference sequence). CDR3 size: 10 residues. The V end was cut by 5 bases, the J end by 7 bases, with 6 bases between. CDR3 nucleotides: TGCAGTGCTGAACCCCAGCCCCAGCATTTT. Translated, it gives CSAEPQPQHF.

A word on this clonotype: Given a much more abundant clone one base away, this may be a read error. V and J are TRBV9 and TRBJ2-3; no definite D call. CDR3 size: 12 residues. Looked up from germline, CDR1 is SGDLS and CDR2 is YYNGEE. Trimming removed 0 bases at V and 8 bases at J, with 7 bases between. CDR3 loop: CASSVGQATQYF. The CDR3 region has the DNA TGTGCCAGCAGCGTAGGCCAGGCTACGCAGTATTTT.

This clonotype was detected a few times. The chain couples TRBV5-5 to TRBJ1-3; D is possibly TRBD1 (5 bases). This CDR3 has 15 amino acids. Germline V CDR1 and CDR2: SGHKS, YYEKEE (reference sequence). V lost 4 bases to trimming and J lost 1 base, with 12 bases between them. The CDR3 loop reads CASSLSDSSGNTIYF. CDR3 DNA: TGTGCCAGCAGCCTATCAGACAGTTCTGGAAACACCATATATTTT.

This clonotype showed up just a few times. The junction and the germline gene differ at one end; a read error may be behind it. The CDR3 sequence: CASSVGVSGAYEQYF. CDR3 DNA sequence: TGTGCTAGCAGCGTAGGGGTTAGCGGGGCCTACGAGCAGTACTTC. The V gene is TRBV9, the J gene TRBJ2-7; 8 bases are a match to TRBD2. This CDR3 has 15 amino acids. CDR1 SGDLS and CDR2 YYNGEE come from the germline V gene.

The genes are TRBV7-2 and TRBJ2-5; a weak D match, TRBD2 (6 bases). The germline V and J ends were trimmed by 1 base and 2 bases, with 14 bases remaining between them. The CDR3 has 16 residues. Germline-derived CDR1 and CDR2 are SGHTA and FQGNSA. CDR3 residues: CASSLVGWRVQETQYF. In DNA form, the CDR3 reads TGTGCCAGCAGCTTAGTGGGTTGGAGGGTTCAAGAGACCCAGTACTTC.